The 8 T cell receptor beta chains listed next were all sequenced from one sample in a study of Ad26.COV2.S vaccination and SARS-CoV-2 variants. The assay was immunoSEQ multiplex PCR, and TCRdb's table has in-frame clones only and misses some. The sample has roughly 150,000 clones; roughly 88% are singletons. The source material was peripheral blood, sampled after recovery from COVID-19. All receptors come from a human donor who had recovered from COVID-19.

V and J are TRBV28 and TRBJ1-5; unclear D gene. Trimming took 3 bases from V and 2 from J, leaving 14 bases between them. Germline assignment: CDR1 MDHEN and CDR2 SYDVKM. The CDR3 has 16 residues. CDR3 nucleotides: TGTGCCAGCAGTTTTCGTCCGACCAGTGGCAATCAGCCCCAGCATTTT. Protein product: CASSFRPTSGNQPQHF.

The chain links TRBV4-1 to TRBJ2-5; 9 bases are a match to TRBD2. Trimming at V came to 2 bases and at J to 5 bases, leaving 6 bases not matched to a gene. The CDR3 is 15 amino acids. Germline-derived CDR1 and CDR2 are MGHRA and YSYEKL. The CDR3: CASSQKPSGVETQYF. DNA of the CDR3: TGCGCCAGCAGCCAAAAGCCTAGCGGGGTGGAGACCCAGTACTTC.

The genes are TRBV6-5 and TRBJ1-4; no reliable D call. The CDR3 covers 13 residues. Germline CDR1 is MNHEY and CDR2 is SVGAGI. The V end lost 6 bases, the J end lost 4 bases, and 9 bases lay between the germline ends. CDR3 DNA sequence: TGTGCCAGCAGAGACCGTCTTAATGAAAAACTGTTTTTT. Its protein product is CASRDRLNEKLFF.

The chain links TRBV5-4 to TRBJ2-5; 12 bases align to TRBD2. Germline V gene data show CDR1 as SGHNT and CDR2 as YYREEE (reference sequence). Germline trimming cut 4 bases from V and 5 bases from J; bases unmatched to any gene: 9. CDR3 length: 16 amino acids. The CDR3 region has the DNA TGTGCCAGCAGCACGCCTAGCGGGGGGGTTAAGGAGACCCAGTACTTC. Its translation: CASSTPSGGVKETQYF.

The chain couples TRBV5-1 to TRBJ1-1, with D possibly being TRBD1 (5 bases). The CDR3 is 14 amino acids. The V gene's germline CDR1 is SGHRS and CDR2 YFSETQ. The V gene lost 1 base and the J gene lost 2 bases, with 9 bases spanning the gap. For the CDR3, the DNA is TGCGCCAGCAGCTTGCAGGGTGGAAACACTGAAGCTTTCTTT. Translating it yields CASSLQGGNTEAFF.

The chain combines TRBV18 with TRBJ2-7, with D uncertain. The germline V gene encodes CDR1 KGHSH and CDR2 LQKENI. The V gene lost 3 bases and the J gene lost 4 bases, with 7 bases spanning the gap. CDR3 length: 12 amino acids. CDR3 DNA: TGTGCCAGCTCACCTAAGCAGTACGAGCAGTACTTC. This codes for CASSPKQYEQYF.

The chain employs TRBV20-1 and TRBJ1-6; D is unresolved. The CDR3 spans 10 residues. V shed 6 bases and J shed 7 bases, with 4 bases lying between them. Germline V gene sequence: CDR1 DFQATT, CDR2 SNEGSKA (reference sequence). CDR3 coding DNA: TGCAGTGCCGTGAATTCACCCCTCCACTTT. Its protein product is CSAVNSPLHF.

The chain employs TRBV6-1 and TRBJ2-5; TRBD1 aligns across 10 bases. The V gene end was trimmed by 0 bases and the J gene end by 1 base; junction bases not matched to a gene: 8. CDR1 is MNHNS and CDR2 is SASEGT in the germline V gene. This CDR3 has 18 residues. The CDR3 region has the DNA TGTGCCAGCAGTGAAGCGTCTAGGGGACAGGGGACCCAAGAGACCCAGTACTTC. It encodes CASSEASRGQGTQETQYF.